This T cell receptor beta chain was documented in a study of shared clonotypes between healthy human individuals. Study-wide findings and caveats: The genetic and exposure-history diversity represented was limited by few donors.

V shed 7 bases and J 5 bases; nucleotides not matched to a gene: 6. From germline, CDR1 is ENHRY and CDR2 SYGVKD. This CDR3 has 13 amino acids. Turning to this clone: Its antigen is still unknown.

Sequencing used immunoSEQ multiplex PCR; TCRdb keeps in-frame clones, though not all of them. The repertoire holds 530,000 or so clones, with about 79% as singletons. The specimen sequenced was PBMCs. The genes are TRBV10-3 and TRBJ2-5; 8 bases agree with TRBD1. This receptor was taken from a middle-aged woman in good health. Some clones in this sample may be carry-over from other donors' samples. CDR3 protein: CAIKTGEEETQYF. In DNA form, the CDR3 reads TGTGCCATCAAGACAGGGGAAGAGGAGACCCAGTACTTC.